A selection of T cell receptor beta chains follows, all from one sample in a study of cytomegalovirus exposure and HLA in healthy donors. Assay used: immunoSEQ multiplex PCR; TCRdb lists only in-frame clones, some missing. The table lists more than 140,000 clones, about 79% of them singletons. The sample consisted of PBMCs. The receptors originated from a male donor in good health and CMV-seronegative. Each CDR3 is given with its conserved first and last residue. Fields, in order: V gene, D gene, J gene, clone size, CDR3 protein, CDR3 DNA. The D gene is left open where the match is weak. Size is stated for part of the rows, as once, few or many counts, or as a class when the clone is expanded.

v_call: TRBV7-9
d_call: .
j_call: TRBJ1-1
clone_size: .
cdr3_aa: CSSILEGAEAFF
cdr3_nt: TGTTCCAGCATCCTTGAGGGGGCTGAAGCTTTCTTT

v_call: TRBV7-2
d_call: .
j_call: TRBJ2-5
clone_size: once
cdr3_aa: CASSLAPGGVETQYF
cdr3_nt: TGTGCCAGCAGCTTAGCCCCCGGCGGGGTAGAGACCCAGTACTTC

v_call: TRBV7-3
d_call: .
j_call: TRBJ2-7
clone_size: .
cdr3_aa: CASSSYRGSEQYF
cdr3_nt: TGTGCCAGCAGTTCGTACCGGGGGTCCGAGCAGTACTTC

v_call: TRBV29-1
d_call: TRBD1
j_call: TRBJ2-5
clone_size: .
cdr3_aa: CSVRTRGPWETQYF
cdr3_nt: TGCAGCGTCCGTACCAGGGGGCCCTGGGAGACCCAGTACTTC

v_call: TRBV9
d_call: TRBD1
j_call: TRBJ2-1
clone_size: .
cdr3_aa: CASSAGTAFYNEQFF
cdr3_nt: TGTGCCAGCAGCGCAGGGACAGCTTTTTACAATGAGCAGTTCTTC

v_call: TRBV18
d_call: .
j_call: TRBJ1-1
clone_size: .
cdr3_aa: CASSPAIKGSTEAFF
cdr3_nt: TGTGCCAGCTCACCTGCCATCAAGGGGTCCACTGAAGCTTTCTTT

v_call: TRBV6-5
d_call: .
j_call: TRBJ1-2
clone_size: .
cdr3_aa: CASSYSRKGVVYGYTF
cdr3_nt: TGTGCCAGCAGTTACTCTCGGAAAGGGGTCGTGTATGGCTACACCTTC

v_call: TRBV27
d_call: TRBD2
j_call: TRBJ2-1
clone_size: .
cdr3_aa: CASSRTSGVYGKRYNEQFF
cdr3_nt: TGTGCCAGCAGTCGGACTAGCGGGGTATATGGTAAGCGCTACAATGAGCAGTTCTTC

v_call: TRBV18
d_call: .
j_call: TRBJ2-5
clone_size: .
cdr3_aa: CASSEQSNQETQYF
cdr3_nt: TGTGCCAGCTCAGAACAGAGCAATCAAGAGACCCAGTACTTC

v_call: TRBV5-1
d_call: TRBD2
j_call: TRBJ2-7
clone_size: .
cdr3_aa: CASSLLAGPSYEQYF
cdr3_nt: TGCGCCAGCAGCTTACTAGCGGGCCCCTCCTACGAGCAGTACTTC

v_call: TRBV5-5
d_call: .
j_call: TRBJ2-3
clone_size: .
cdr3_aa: CASSLLGSTDTQYF
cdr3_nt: TGTGCCAGCAGCTTGCTAGGATCTACAGATACGCAGTATTTT

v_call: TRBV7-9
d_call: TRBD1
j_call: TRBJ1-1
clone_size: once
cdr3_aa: CSSSARQGAGTEAFF
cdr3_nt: TGTTCCAGCAGCGCGAGACAGGGGGCGGGAACTGAAGCTTTCTTT

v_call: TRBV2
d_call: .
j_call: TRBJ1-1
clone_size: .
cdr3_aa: CASRGYLTGKNTEAFF
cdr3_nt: TGTGCCAGCAGGGGATACTTAACAGGAAAGAACACTGAAGCTTTCTTT

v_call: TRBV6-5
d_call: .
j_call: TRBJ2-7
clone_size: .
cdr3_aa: CASSYDWVAEQYF
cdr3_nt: TGTGCCAGCAGTTACGACTGGGTGGCCGAGCAGTACTTC

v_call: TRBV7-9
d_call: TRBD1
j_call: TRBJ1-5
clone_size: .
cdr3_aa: CASSLGQGNSNQPQHF
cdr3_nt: TGTGCCAGCAGCCTTGGACAGGGGAATAGCAATCAGCCCCAGCATTTT

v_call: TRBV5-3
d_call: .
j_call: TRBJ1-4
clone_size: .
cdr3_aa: CARSLARREGEKLFF
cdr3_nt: TGTGCCAGAAGCTTGGCCCGGAGGGAAGGTGAAAAACTGTTTTTT

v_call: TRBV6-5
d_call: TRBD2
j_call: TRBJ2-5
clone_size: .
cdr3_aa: CASSYGGGGRETQYF
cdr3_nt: TGTGCCAGCAGTTACGGTGGCGGGGGACGAGAGACCCAGTACTTC

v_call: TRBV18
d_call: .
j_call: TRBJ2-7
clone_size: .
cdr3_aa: CASSSQVYEQYF
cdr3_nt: TGTGCCAGCTCTTCTCAGGTATACGAGCAGTACTTC

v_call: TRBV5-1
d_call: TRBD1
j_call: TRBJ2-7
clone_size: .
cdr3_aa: CASSSRTGLEQYF
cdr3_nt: TGCGCCAGCAGCTCCCGGACAGGACTTGAGCAGTACTTC

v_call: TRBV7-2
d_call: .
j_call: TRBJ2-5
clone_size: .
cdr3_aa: CASSPRRPQETQYF
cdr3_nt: TGTGCCAGCAGTCCCCGGAGGCCCCAAGAGACCCAGTACTTC

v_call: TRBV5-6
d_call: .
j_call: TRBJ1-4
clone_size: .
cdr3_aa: CASSFRWGATNEKLFF
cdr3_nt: TGTGCCAGCAGCTTTCGTTGGGGAGCAACTAATGAAAAACTGTTTTTT

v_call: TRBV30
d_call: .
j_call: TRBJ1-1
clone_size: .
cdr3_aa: CAWRGGRNTEAFF
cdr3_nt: TGTGCCTGGAGGGGGGGACGGAACACTGAAGCTTTCTTT

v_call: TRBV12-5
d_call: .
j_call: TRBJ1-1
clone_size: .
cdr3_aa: CASGGNRENTEAFF
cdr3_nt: TGTGCTAGTGGGGGGAACCGGGAAAATACTGAAGCTTTCTTT

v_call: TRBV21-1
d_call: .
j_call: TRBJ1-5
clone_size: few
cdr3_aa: CASSKELWAGRYSNQPQHF
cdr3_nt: TGTGCCAGCAGCAAAGAGTTGTGGGCAGGAAGATATAGCAATCAGCCCCAGCATTTT

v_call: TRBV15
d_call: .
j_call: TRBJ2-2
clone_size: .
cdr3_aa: CATSRDSGRDTGELFF
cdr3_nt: TGTGCCACCAGCAGAGATTCGGGCAGGGACACCGGGGAGCTGTTTTTT

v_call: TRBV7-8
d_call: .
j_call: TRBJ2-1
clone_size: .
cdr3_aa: CASSFVGGGARGYNEQFF
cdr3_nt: TGTGCCAGCAGCTTCGTGGGCGGGGGAGCCAGGGGTTACAATGAGCAGTTCTTC

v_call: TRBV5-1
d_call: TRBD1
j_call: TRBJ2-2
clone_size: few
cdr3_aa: CASRYDRVETGELFF
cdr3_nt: TGCGCCAGCAGATACGACAGGGTCGAAACCGGGGAGCTGTTTTTT

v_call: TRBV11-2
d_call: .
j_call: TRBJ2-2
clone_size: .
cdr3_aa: CASSLGQDYTGELFF
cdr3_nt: TGTGCCAGCAGCTTAGGCCAGGATTACACCGGGGAGCTGTTTTTT

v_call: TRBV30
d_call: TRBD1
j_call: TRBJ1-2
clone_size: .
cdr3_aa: CAWSASPGTGNYGYTF
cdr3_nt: TGTGCCTGGAGTGCAAGTCCCGGGACAGGGAACTATGGCTACACCTTC

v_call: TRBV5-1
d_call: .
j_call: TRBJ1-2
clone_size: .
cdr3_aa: CASSLEVAGQRLNYGYTF
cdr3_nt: TGCGCCAGCAGCTTGGAGGTAGCAGGACAGCGCTTAAACTATGGCTACACCTTC

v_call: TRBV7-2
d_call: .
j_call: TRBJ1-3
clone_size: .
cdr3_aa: CASSTKRRPRGGNTIYF
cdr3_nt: TGTGCCAGCAGCACTAAGCGCCGACCCCGGGGTGGAAACACCATATATTTT

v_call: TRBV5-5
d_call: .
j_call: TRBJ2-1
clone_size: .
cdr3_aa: CASSGPGHSYNEQFF
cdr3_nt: TGTGCCAGCAGCGGCCCCGGACACTCCTACAATGAGCAGTTCTTC

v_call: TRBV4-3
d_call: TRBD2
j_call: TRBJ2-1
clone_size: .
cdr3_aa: CASSQPMSGGSKDEQFF
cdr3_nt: TGCGCCAGCAGCCAACCGATGAGCGGGGGGTCTAAGGATGAGCAGTTCTTC

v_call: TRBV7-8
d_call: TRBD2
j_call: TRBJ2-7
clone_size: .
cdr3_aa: CASSMGLAGGGYEQYF
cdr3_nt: TGTGCCAGCAGCATGGGACTAGCGGGAGGCGGTTACGAGCAGTACTTC

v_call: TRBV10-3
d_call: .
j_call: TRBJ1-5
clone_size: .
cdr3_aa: CAICWGVYSNQPQHF
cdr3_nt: TGTGCCATCTGTTGGGGGGTCTATAGCAATCAGCCCCAGCATTTT

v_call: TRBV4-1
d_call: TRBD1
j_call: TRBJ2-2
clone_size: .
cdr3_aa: CASTPTGSANTGELFF
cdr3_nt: TGCGCCAGCACGCCGACAGGGTCAGCGAACACCGGGGAGCTGTTTTTT

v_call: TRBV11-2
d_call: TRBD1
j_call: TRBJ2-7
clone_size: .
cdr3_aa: CASSLLPGQAYEQYF
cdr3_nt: TGTGCCAGCAGCTTGCTCCCGGGACAGGCCTACGAGCAGTACTTC

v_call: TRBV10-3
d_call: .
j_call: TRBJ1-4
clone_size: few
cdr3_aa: CAISEVRAKGDVEKLFF
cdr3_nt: TGTGCCATCAGTGAAGTAAGGGCAAAGGGGGATGTTGAAAAACTGTTTTTT

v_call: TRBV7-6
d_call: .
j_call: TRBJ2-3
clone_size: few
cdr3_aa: CASSFDGGDTQYF
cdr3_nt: TGTGCCAGCAGCTTTGACGGGGGAGATACGCAGTATTTT

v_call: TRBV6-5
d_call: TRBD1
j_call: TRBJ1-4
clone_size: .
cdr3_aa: CASSYGGTGEKLFF
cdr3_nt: TGTGCCAGCAGTTACGGGGGGACAGGAGAAAAACTGTTTTTT

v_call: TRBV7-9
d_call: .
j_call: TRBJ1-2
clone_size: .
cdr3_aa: CASSLAGYLDQDGYTF
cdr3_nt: TGTGCCAGCAGCTTGGCAGGGTACCTAGACCAGGATGGCTACACCTTC

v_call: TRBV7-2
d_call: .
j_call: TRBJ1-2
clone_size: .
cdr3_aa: CASSFQGTANYGYTF
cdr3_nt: TGTGCCAGCAGCTTCCAGGGAACAGCTAACTATGGCTACACCTTC

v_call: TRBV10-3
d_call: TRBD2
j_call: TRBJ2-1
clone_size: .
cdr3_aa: CAISPLAGAYNEQFF
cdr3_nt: TGTGCCATCAGCCCCCTTGCGGGGGCCTACAATGAGCAGTTCTTC

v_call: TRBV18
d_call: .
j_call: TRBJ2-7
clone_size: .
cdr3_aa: CASSPSGSFYEQYF
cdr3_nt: TGTGCCAGCTCACCCTCCGGGAGCTTCTACGAGCAGTACTTC

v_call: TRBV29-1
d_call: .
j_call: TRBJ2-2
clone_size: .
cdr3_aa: CSVRIANTGELFF
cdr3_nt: TGCAGCGTAAGAATAGCGAACACCGGGGAGCTGTTTTTT

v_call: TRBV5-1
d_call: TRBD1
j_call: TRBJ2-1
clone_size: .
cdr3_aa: CASSLTPGQQYNEQFF
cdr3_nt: TGCGCCAGCAGCCTGACCCCGGGACAGCAATACAATGAGCAGTTCTTC

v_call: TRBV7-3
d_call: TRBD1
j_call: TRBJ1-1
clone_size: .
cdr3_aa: CASSLEGANTEAFF
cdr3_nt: TGTGCCAGCAGCTTAGAGGGGGCGAACACTGAAGCTTTCTTT

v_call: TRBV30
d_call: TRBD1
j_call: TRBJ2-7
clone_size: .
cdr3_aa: CAWRKRQGVSSYEQYF
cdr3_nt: TGTGCCTGGAGGAAAAGGCAGGGGGTAAGCTCCTACGAGCAGTACTTC

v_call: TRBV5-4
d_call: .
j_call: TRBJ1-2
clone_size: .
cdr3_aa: CASNLSGGLMGYTF
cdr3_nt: TGTGCCAGCAACTTGTCCGGGGGGCTAATGGGCTACACCTTC

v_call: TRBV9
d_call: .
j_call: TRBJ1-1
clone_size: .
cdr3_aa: CASSAQGNPSKNTEAFF
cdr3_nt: TGTGCCAGCAGCGCACAGGGAAACCCTTCGAAAAACACTGAAGCTTTCTTT